This entry concerns a single T cell receptor (beta chain). Its antigen is not identified. The sample is drawn from a study of Ad26.COV2.S vaccination and SARS-CoV-2 variants. Notes on the study in general: Greater spike-specific TCR breadth was seen in vaccine recipients than in placebo recipients.

The treatment: 19 received Ad26.COV2.S at low or high dose, single or two shots; roughly five received placebo; per-sample allocation not given. Samples were taken on day 63 after the first vaccine or placebo injection. Sequencing used immunoSEQ multiplex PCR; TCRdb keeps in-frame clones, though not all of them. This table has roughly 680,000 clones, approximately 88% appearing once. The sequencing here drew on peripheral blood, taken in a trial of Ad26.COV2.S vaccine versus placebo. This receptor was identified in a person between 18 and 65 years old who received the Ad26.COV2.S COVID-19 vaccine or a placebo.

The CDR3 DNA sequence: TGTGCCAGCAGCAGGGACAGCCAGAACACTGAAGCTTTCTTT. Amino acids: CASSRDSQNTEAFF. The rearrangement links TRBV5-4 to TRBJ1-1, with TRBD1 identical over 7 bases. The V gene end was trimmed by 4 bases and the J gene end by 1 base; junction bases not matched to a gene: 4. The V gene's germline CDR1 is SGHNT and CDR2 YYREEE (reference sequence). The CDR3 sequence is 14 residues long.